This T cell receptor beta chain was observed in a study of a mutant IDH1 vaccine in newly diagnosed glioma. Study overall: Vaccines were begun 4-6 weeks after radiotherapy alone, or with temozolomide cycles. The study's findings and limits: The study observed vaccine-induced immune responses in about 93% of patients. Apparently unrelated to pseudoprogression were changes in the top peripheral T cell clonotypes.

Regarding time point: week 47, end of study. All doses held 300 ug of mutant IDH1 20-mer peptide, with topical imiquimod. The germline gives CDR1 SGHTA, CDR2 FQGNSA. The CDR3 runs to 13 residues. V lost 3 bases to trimming and J lost 6 bases, with 11 bases between them. With regard to this clone: The antigen is not known.

Method: immunoSEQ multiplex PCR; TCRdb's copy keeps in-frame clones and lacks some. The top ten clones hold around 5% of a sample with about 83,000 clones, over 75% of them seen once. The rearrangement uses TRBV7-2 and TRBJ1-2; D gene unclear. The sample here was PBMCs, taken from a glioma patient whose treatment included an IDH1 peptide vaccine. This clonotype was sampled from a man between 35 and 55 years old with glioma. CDR3 sequence reads: CASSFGGLDGYTF. The CDR3 nucleotides are TGTGCCAGCAGCTTTGGAGGGTTGGATGGCTACACCTTC.